Detailed here is one T cell receptor beta chain. These data come from a study of cytomegalovirus exposure and HLA in healthy donors. Trimming cost V 0 bases and J 2 bases, with 5 bases left between them. The CDR3 extends over 14 amino acids. Looked up from germline, CDR1 is SGHKS and CDR2 is YYEKEE (reference sequence). The PCR made use of 60 Vbeta and 13 Jbeta primers. Measured with immunoSEQ multiplex PCR; TCRdb has only the in-frame clones, and not every one. The profile covers some 160,000 clones, with 84% appearing a single time and more than 1.5% taken by the ten largest. V and J are TRBV5-5 and TRBJ2-2; no definite D call. Sequencing was carried out using PBMCs. The sequence was collected from a man aged 18 to 29 in good health and CMV-seronegative. CDR3 sequence: CASSLVVNTGELFF. The CDR3 nucleotides read TGTGCCAGCAGCTTGGTCGTTAACACCGGGGAGCTGTTTTTT.